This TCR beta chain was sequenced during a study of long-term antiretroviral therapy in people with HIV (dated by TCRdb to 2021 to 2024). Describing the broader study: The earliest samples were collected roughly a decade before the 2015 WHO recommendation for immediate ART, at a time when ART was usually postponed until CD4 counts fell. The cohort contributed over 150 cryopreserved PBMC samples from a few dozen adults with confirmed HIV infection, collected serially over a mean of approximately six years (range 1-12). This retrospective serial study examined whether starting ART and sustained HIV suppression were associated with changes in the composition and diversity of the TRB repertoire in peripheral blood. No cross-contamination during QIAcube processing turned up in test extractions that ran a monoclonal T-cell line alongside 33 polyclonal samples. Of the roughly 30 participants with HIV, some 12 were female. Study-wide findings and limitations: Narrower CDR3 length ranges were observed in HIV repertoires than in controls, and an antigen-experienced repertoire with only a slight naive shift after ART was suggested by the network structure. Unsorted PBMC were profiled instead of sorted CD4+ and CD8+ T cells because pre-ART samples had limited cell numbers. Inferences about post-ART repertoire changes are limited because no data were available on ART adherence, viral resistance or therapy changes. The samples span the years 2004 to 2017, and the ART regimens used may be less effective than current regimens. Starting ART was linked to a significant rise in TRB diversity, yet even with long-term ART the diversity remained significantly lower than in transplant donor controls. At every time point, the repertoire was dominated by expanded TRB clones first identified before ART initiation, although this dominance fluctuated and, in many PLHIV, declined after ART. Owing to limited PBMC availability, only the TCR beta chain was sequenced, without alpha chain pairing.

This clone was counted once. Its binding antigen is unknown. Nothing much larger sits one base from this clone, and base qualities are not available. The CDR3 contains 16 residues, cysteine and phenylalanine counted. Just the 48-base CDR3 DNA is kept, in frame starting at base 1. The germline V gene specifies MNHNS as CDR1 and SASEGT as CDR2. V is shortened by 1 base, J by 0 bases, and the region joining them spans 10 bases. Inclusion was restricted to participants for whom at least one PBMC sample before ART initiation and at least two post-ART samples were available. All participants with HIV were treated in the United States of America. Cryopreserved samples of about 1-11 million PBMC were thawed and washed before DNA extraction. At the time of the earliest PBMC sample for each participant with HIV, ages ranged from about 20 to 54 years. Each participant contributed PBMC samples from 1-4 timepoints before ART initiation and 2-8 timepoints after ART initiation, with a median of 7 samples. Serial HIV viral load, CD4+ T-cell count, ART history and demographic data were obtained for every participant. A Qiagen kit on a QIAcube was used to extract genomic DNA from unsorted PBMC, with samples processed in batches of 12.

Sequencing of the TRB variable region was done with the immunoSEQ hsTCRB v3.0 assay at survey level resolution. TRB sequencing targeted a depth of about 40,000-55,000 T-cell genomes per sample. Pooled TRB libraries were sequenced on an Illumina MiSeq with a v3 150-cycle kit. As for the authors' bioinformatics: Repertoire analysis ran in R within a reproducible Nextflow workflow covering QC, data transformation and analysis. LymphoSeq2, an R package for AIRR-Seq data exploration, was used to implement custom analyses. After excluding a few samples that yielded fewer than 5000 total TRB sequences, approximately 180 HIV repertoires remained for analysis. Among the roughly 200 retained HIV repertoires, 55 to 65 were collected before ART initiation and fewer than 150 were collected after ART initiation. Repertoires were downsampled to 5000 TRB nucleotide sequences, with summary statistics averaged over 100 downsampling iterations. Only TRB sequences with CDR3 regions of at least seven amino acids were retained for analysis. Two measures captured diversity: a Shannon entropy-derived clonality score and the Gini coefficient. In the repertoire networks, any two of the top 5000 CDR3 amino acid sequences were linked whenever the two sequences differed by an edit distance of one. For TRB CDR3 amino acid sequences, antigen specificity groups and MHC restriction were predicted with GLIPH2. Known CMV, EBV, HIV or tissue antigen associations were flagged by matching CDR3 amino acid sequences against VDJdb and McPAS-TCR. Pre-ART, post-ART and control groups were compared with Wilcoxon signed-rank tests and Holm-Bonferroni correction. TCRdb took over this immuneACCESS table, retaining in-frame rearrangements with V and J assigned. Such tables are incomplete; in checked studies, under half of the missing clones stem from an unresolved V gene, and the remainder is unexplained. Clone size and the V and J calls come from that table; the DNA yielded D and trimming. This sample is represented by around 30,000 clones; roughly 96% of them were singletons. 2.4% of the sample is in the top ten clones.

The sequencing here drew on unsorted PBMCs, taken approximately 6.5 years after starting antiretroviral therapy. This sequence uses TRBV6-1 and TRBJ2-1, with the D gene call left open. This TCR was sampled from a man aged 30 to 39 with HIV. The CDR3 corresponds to CASSEVPPPSYNEQFF. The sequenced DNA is TGTGCCAGCAGTGAAGTTCCCCCACCCTCCTACAATGAGCAGTTCTTC.